This entry concerns a single T cell receptor (beta chain). Its target is not known. The DNA is omitted, as the CDR3 cannot be located on it reliably, and the CDR3 follows TCRdb's listing. The data stem from a study of CD8+CD57+ T cells in acquired aplastic anemia. Background on the study: When averaged, DNA from sorted CD4+ and CD8+ cells came to about 3 ug.

The CDR3 is 14 residues long, ends included. CDR1 and CDR2 (germline): SGDLS, YYNGEE. Study observations and caveats: Under 35 was the count of CD8+ CDR3 sequences that patients shared with controls.

According to the study, genomic DNA was the template for TCR beta VDJ and CDR3 profiling. TCRdb reprocessed the reads via MiXCR and lists one record per CDR3 protein. This table has roughly 250,000 distinct CDR3 sequences, around 82% appearing once. The authors sequenced patients whose flow cytometry had shown CD8+CD57+ cell expansion. This TCR came from a human donor with aplastic anemia. The sequencing input was sorted CD4+, CD8+, or CD8+CD57+ T cells (not recorded which) from PBMCs. The V gene is TRBV9, the J gene TRBJ2-3; the D call TRBD2 from the table was never checked on the DNA. The CDR3 here is CASSSSLDTQYFYF.